This T cell receptor beta chain was captured by sequencing in a study of vaccination and CD4 T cells after COVID-19. Treatment denoted: roughly ten-day PBMC culture with coronavirus spike peptide pools or control peptides (ViraFEST assay). Peptide pools at roughly 11 ug/ml, together with around 10 IU/ml IL-2, were added to cultures of roughly 2.1 million PBMCs per well. CDR1 MNHNS and CDR2 SASEGT come from the germline V gene. V was pared by 6 bases and J by 0 bases, with 3 bases between. The CDR3 runs 12 residues. The Oncomine TCR Beta short-read assay was applied to DNA of cultured CD4+ T cells. Genomic DNA was extracted from cultured CD4+ T cells. TCRdb re-called the PCR reads through MiXCR, storing one row per CDR3 protein. The data contain over 13,000 distinct CDR3 sequences, 51% of them singletons. As to this clonotype: Its antigen is as yet unknown.

The rearrangement uses TRBV6-1 and TRBJ1-3; D is unresolved. Sequencing was performed on CD4+ T cells from blood, cultured in vitro. This TCR came from a human donor who had recovered from COVID-19. This chain's CDR3 is CASRSSGNTIYF. CDR3 in DNA: TGTGCCAGCAGGAGCTCTGGAAACACCATATATTTT.